One and the same sample provided the 18 T cell receptor beta chains below, sequenced in a study of vaccination and CD4 T cells after COVID-19. What these receptors recognize is not known. Treatment given: approximately nine-day PBMC culture with coronavirus spike peptide pools or control peptides (ViraFEST assay). The assay that was used to sequence DNA from cultured CD4+ T cells was the Oncomine TCR Beta short-read assay. Each CDR3 protein gets one entry after TCRdb re-called the PCR reads with MiXCR. Of 6,600 or so distinct CDR3 sequences listed, 45% are singletons. Sequenced sample: CD4+ T cells from blood, cultured in vitro. The receptors originated from a human donor who had recovered from COVID-19.

This clonotype has just a few counts. This chain's CDR3 is CASSLRGRAGGAQYF. The CDR3 region has the DNA TGTGCCAGCAGCTTACGCGGGAGGGCCGGTGGAGCGCAGTATTTT. This rearrangement joins TRBV7-9 to TRBJ2-3; 9 bases fit TRBD2. The germline CDR1 and CDR2 sequences are SEHNR and FQNEAQ (reference sequence). V shed 2 bases and J 10 bases; nucleotides not matched to a gene: 10. The CDR3 is 15 residues long.

The chain combines TRBV6-1 with TRBJ2-7; tentative D call: TRBD1 (6 bases). The CDR3 extends over 15 amino acids. V lost 0 bases and J lost 3, with 12 bases in between. Germline CDR1 MNHNS, CDR2 SASEGT. This CDR3 reads CASSEAPDSYYEQYF. The CDR3 DNA is TGTGCCAGCAGTGAAGCCCCGGACAGTTACTACGAGCAGTACTTC.

This CDR3 reads CASSFLAGGPGDTQYF. CDR3 nucleotides: TGTGCCAGCAGTTTCCTAGCGGGGGGGCCGGGAGATACGCAGTATTTT. The chain couples TRBV6-2 or TRBV6-3 to TRBJ2-3; 12 bases match TRBD2. Germline V gene data show CDR1 as MNHEY and CDR2 as SVGEGT. The CDR3 runs to 16 residues. V gave up 4 bases and J gave up 5 bases; unmatched junction bases: 7.

This clonotype is labeled as large. The chain combines TRBV7-8 with TRBJ2-1; D unclear. From germline, CDR1 is SGHVS and CDR2 FQNEAQ. The CDR3 is made up of 13 amino acids. Trimming left V 4 bases short and J 3 bases short, with 7 bases between. In nucleotides, the CDR3 is TGTGCCAGCAGCTCAACCAACTACAATGAGCAGTTCTTC. This translates into CASSSTNYNEQFF.

This clonotype was counted only a few times. The gene calls are TRBV20-1 and TRBJ2-5; D is ambiguous. Germline CDR1 is DFQATT and CDR2 is SNEGSKA (reference sequence). CDR3 length equals 14 residues. The germline V and J ends were trimmed by 3 bases and 2 bases, with 13 bases remaining between them. The CDR3 DNA sequence: TGCAGTGCTAGGGCCCGATCTGGACAAGAGACCCAGTACTTC. This codes for CSARARSGQETQYF.

This clonotype was detected a few times. The rearrangement uses TRBV15 and TRBJ2-3; the D is unclear. The CDR3 is made up of 13 amino acids. Germline V lookup: CDR1 LNHNV, CDR2 YYDKDF (reference sequence). V lost 5 bases and J 5 bases, leaving 11 bases between the germline ends. CDR3 DNA sequence: TGTGCCACCAGCCTAGAGGAAGAAGATACGCAGTATTTT. Its protein is CATSLEEEDTQYF.

The V call is TRBV28, the J call TRBJ2-7; 8 bases agree with TRBD1. Trimming at V came to 6 bases and at J to 0 bases, leaving 10 bases not matched to a gene. The CDR3 sequence is 16 residues long. The V gene's germline CDR1 is MDHEN and CDR2 SYDVKM. The CDR3 here is CASSTKGQESSYEQYF. The CDR3 coding sequence is TGTGCCAGCAGCACCAAGGGACAGGAGAGCTCCTACGAGCAGTACTTC.

The rearrangement uses TRBV6-1 and TRBJ1-1, with D uncertain. This CDR3 is 15 amino acids long. V was trimmed by 6 bases and J by 0 bases, leaving 14 bases between them. Germline V CDR1 and CDR2: MNHNS, SASEGT. The chain's CDR3 is CASSRPDGMNTEAFF. Written as DNA, the CDR3 is TGTGCCAGCAGCCGCCCGGATGGAATGAACACTGAAGCTTTCTTT.

V gene TRBV2 combines with J gene TRBJ2-6, with D unresolved. This CDR3 is built from 15 residues. V was clipped by 6 bases and J by 0 bases, with 9 bases between them. CDR1 is SNHLY and CDR2 is FYNNEI in the germline V gene. The chain's CDR3 is CASRRYSSGANVLTF. The CDR3, as DNA: TGTGCCAGCAGAAGATACAGCTCTGGGGCCAACGTCCTGACTTTC. Complete variable domain (other parts from reference TRBV2 and TRBJ2-6): EPEVTQTPSHQVTQMGQEVILRCVPISNHLYFYWYRQILGQKVEFLVSFYNNEISEKSEIFDDQFSVERPDGSNFTLKIRSTKLEDSAMYFCASRRYSSGANVLTFGAGSRLTVL.

Here the CDR3 reads CASSEDIRTEAFF. Written as DNA, the CDR3 is TGTGCCAGCAGTGAAGATATTAGGACTGAAGCTTTCTTT. This chain uses TRBV6-1 with TRBJ1-1, with D hard to call. Germline V gene lookup returns CDR1 MNHNS and CDR2 SASEGT. The V and J ends lost 1 base and 5 bases respectively, with 8 bases between them. This CDR3 has 13 residues.

The V gene is TRBV2, the J gene TRBJ1-1; 7 nucleotides agree with TRBD1. This CDR3 has 20 residues. The J segment lost 8 bases and the V segment lost 5 bases, leaving 29 bases of the junction unmatched. Germline V gives CDR1 SNHLY, CDR2 FYNNEI. The CDR3 DNA is TGTGCCAGCAGTCCTGGACAGGCAGCCCCGCTCAGGTATATGAACCGCGAAGCTTTCTTT. This gives the protein CASSPGQAAPLRYMNREAFF.

This clonotype was seen a few times. V is TRBV7-6 and J is TRBJ2-7; D is perhaps TRBD1 (6 bases). V was pared by 1 base and J by 5 bases, with 24 bases between. CDR3 length: 18 residues. CDR1 and CDR2 (germline): SGHVS, FNYEAQ. CDR3 sequence reads: CASSLVQAGPGSGDEQYF. CDR3 DNA: TGTGCCAGCAGCTTAGTCCAGGCCGGTCCGGGGTCAGGGGACGAGCAGTACTTC. Variable domain in full (rest from reference TRBV7-6 and TRBJ2-7): GAGVSQSPRYKVTKRGQDVALRCDPISGHVSLYWYRQALGQGPEFLTYFNYEAQQDKSGLPNDRFSAERPEGSISTLTIQRTEQRDSAMYRCASSLVQAGPGSGDEQYFGPGTRLTVT.

This chain links TRBV7-8 with TRBJ2-7, with TRBD1 matching 8 bases. V dropped 6 bases and J dropped 7; count of bases not matched to a gene: 17. Germline V gene data show CDR1 as SGHVS and CDR2 as FQNEAQ. The CDR3 has 16 residues. The CDR3 nucleotides are TGTGCCAGCAGGGAAAGGGGGTCCAGGGGGCTTCATGAGCAGTACTTC. This encodes CASRERGSRGLHEQYF.

The rearrangement uses TRBV28 and TRBJ2-7; D unclear. Trimming cost V 4 bases and J 6 bases, with 13 bases left between them. Looked up from germline, CDR1 is MDHEN and CDR2 is SYDVKM. The CDR3 contains 13 residues. CDR3 in amino acids: CASSSPGRGEQYF. The CDR3 DNA is TGTGCCAGCAGTTCTCCGGGTCGTGGCGAGCAGTACTTC.

V usage is TRBV7-2 and J usage is TRBJ2-5; D is uncertain. Germline values: CDR1 SGHTA, CDR2 FQGNSA. The CDR3 covers 13 residues. V lost 4 bases, J lost 0 bases, and 6 bases lay in between. CDR3 coding DNA: TGTGCCAGCAGCTCCTCGTACCAAGAGACCCAGTACTTC. Translating it yields CASSSSYQETQYF. Full variable domain (outside the CDR3, taken from reference TRBV7-2 and TRBJ2-5): GAGVSQSPSNKVTEKGKDVELRCDPISGHTALYWYRQSLGQGLEFLIYFQGNSAPDKSGLPSDRFSAERTGGSVSTLTIQRTQQEDSAVYLCASSSSYQETQYFGPGTRLLVL.

The gene calls are TRBV7-6 and TRBJ1-6; D not certain. The germline CDR1 and CDR2 sequences are SGHVS and FNYEAQ. Between the trimmed V and J ends, which lost 1 base and 9 bases, there was a span of 7 bases. The CDR3 contains 13 residues. The CDR3 reads CASSLEPGSPLHF. DNA of the CDR3: TGTGCCAGCAGCTTAGAACCGGGTTCACCCCTCCACTTT.

Only one count was recorded for this clonotype. The chain links TRBV28 to TRBJ2-1; TRBD2 aligns across 13 bases. This CDR3 is 18 amino acids long. After removal of 4 bases from V and 8 bases from J, the junction contained 14 bases not matched to a gene. Germline CDR1 MDHEN, CDR2 SYDVKM. CDR3: CASSWDRTSGSHPYEQFF. The CDR3 region has the DNA TGTGCCAGCAGTTGGGACAGGACTAGCGGGAGTCATCCGTATGAGCAGTTCTTC.

The gene calls are TRBV6-2 or TRBV6-3 and TRBJ2-5, with a tentative D call TRBD2 (5 bases). This CDR3 contains 12 residues. Trimming left V 7 bases short and J 5 bases short, with 11 bases between. Germline CDR1 and CDR2: MNHEY and SVGEGT. The CDR3 protein is CASKSLAETQYF. The DNA of the CDR3 is TGTGCCAGCAAGTCCCTAGCTGAGACCCAGTACTTC.